These 10 T cell receptor beta chains share one sample of origin, sequenced in a study of OX40 agonist ivuxolimab in advanced cancers. Only in-frame clones appear in the TCRdb table, and some are missing; sequencing was by immunoSEQ multiplex PCR. The profile shows 100,000 to 120,000 clones, roughly nine tenths of them singletons. The sequencing used CD4+ or CD8+ T cells sorted from blood, collected in a trial of the OX40 agonist ivuxolimab. The receptor set was obtained from an adult with an advanced solid tumor such as melanoma, head and neck, liver or kidney cancer.

The chain employs TRBV9 and TRBJ1-1, with 8 bases lining up with TRBD1. V was clipped by 4 bases and J by 5 bases; unmatched bases: 7. Germline loops: CDR1 SGDLS, CDR2 YYNGEE. CDR3 length: 14 residues. CDR3 sequence reads: CASSSRQGATEAFF. In DNA form, the CDR3 reads TGTGCCAGCAGCTCTAGGCAGGGGGCGACTGAAGCTTTCTTT. The full variable domain, completed using reference TRBV9 and TRBJ1-1, is DSGVTQTPKHLITATGQRVTLRCSPRSGDLSVYWYQQSLDQGLQFLIQYYNGEERAKGNILERFSAQQFPDLHSELNLSSLELGDSALYFCASSSRQGATEAFFGQGTRLTVV.

V usage is TRBV7-8 and J usage is TRBJ1-5, with a weak D call TRBD1 (6 bases). The CDR3 totals 17 residues. CDR1 is SGHVS, CDR2 FQNEAQ, per germline. The ends were cut back, 5 bases at V and 1 base at J, with 18 bases in the middle. The CDR3 bases are TGTGCCAGCAGCACTAACCGACAGGACGGAAGCAATCAGCCCCAGCATTTT. This gives the protein CASSTNRQDGSNQPQHF.

The gene calls are TRBV28 and TRBJ2-7; D might be TRBD1 (5 bases). Germline loops: CDR1 MDHEN, CDR2 SYDVKM. The CDR3 contains 13 residues. Trimming stripped 4 bases from V and 1 base from J, with 8 bases between. The DNA of the CDR3 is TGTGCCAGCAGTTCCCAGGGATCCTACGAGCAGTACTTC. It specifies CASSSQGSYEQYF. The variable domain in full, completed from reference TRBV28 and TRBJ2-7, reads DVKVTQSSRYLVKRTGEKVFLECVQDMDHENMFWYRQDPGLGLRLIYFSYDVKMKEKGDIPEGYSVSREKKERFSLILESASTNQTSMYLCASSSQGSYEQYFGPGTRLTVT.

This clone was seen just once. The V gene is TRBV30, the J gene TRBJ2-3; D call uncertain. Germline V gives CDR1 GTSNPN, CDR2 SVGIG (reference sequence). CDR3 length: 14 amino acids. Trimming shortened V by 4 bases and J by 0 bases, and 11 bases separated the two germline ends. The CDR3 DNA reads as TGTGCCTGGAATATCGGGCTTAGCACAGATACGCAGTATTTT. This gives the protein CAWNIGLSTDTQYF.

V usage is TRBV4-3 and J usage is TRBJ2-3, with 9 bases fitting TRBD1. J gave up 4 bases and V 0 bases, and 2 bases lay outside the gene matches. The CDR3 contains 15 residues. CDR1 is LGHNA, CDR2 YSLEER, per germline. Here the CDR3 reads CASSQEGQGSDTQYF. In nucleotides, the CDR3 is TGCGCCAGCAGCCAAGAAGGACAGGGGTCAGATACGCAGTATTTT.

This clone has just one count. The chain recombines TRBV30 with TRBJ2-7; D remains unclear. Germline V lookup: CDR1 GTSNPN, CDR2 SVGIG (reference sequence). V lost 3 bases to trimming and J lost 6 bases, with 9 bases between them. This CDR3 comprises 11 residues. CDR3 region: CAWRQDGEQYF. CDR3 DNA sequence: TGTGCCTGGAGGCAGGATGGCGAGCAGTACTTC.

The V call is TRBV7-2, the J call TRBJ1-1; D is undetermined. V was cut by 4 bases and J by 7 bases, with 13 bases left in between. The CDR3 has 13 amino acids. The germline gives CDR1 SGHTA, CDR2 FQGNSA. The CDR3 nucleotides are TGTGCCAGCAGCTCTATCTTGGGTGGTGAAGCTTTCTTT. This gives the protein CASSSILGGEAFF.

The rearrangement links TRBV5-1 to TRBJ2-1, with D possibly being TRBD2 (5 bases). This CDR3 has 13 amino acids. Deletions cut 4 bases from V and 8 bases from J, with 13 bases between. Per germline, CDR1 SGHRS and CDR2 YFSETQ. The CDR3: CASSKSGMDEQFF. The CDR3 DNA reads TGCGCCAGCAGCAAGTCGGGGATGGATGAGCAGTTCTTC.

This chain connects TRBV11-2 to TRBJ1-2, with TRBD1 matching 8 bases. CDR3 size: 13 residues. Germline loops: CDR1 SGHAT, CDR2 FQNNGV. V dropped 5 bases and J dropped 6; count of bases not matched to a gene: 5. The CDR3 loop reads CASSRTTGDGYTF. DNA for the CDR3: TGTGCCAGCAGCCGTACGACAGGGGATGGCTACACCTTC.

This clone was seen a single time. Here the CDR3 reads CASSLGTLGDTDTQYF. The CDR3 DNA reads TGTGCCAGCAGCTTAGGTACGCTGGGGGACACAGATACGCAGTATTTT. The chain carries TRBV11-2 and TRBJ2-3, with D possibly being TRBD1 or TRBD2 (5 bases each). Trimming removed 1 base from V and 2 bases from J, with 13 bases in between. CDR1 and CDR2 (germline): SGHAT, FQNNGV. The CDR3 loop spans 16 amino acids.